Listed below are T cell receptor beta chains from one sample, sequenced in a study of T cell repertoires in aging, cancer and after chemotherapy. Using its own MiXCR run on the multiplex PCR reads, TCRdb lists one record per CDR3 protein. The sample shows under 2,500 distinct CDR3 sequences, 28% of them seen only once. The sequenced sample consisted of blood. These receptors all stem from a human donor with a solid tumor. The CDR3 runs from the conserved cysteine through the conserved F or W. Fields, in order: J gene, D gene, clone size, V gene, CDR3 protein, CDR3 DNA. D genes are given only for firm matches. A clone size is listed for some rows: how often the clone was seen (once, few, many), or a class if it is expanded.

>TRBJ2-7|TRBD1|medium-sized|TRBV27
CASSHGQGAPQYF
TGTGCCAGCAGTCATGGACAGGGGGCGCCGCAGTACTTC
>TRBJ2-3|TRBD1|-|TRBV5-1
CASSSHGTGADTQYF
TGCGCCAGCAGCTCACACGGGACAGGGGCGGATACGCAGTATTTT
>TRBJ2-7|-|few|TRBV7-9
CASSLEIRADEQYF
TGTGCCAGCAGCTTAGAAATCAGGGCGGACGAGCAGTACTTC
>TRBJ2-5|TRBD2|-|TRBV5-1
CASSGGSGGAGETQYF
TGCGCCAGCAGCGGAGGGAGCGGGGGGGCCGGGGAGACCCAGTACTTC
>TRBJ1-6|TRBD1|medium-sized|TRBV6-6
CASSSDRGYESPLHF
TGTGCCAGCAGTTCCGACAGGGGGTACGAGTCACCCCTCCACTTT
>TRBJ2-1|-|large|TRBV7-6
CASSYTDSLYNEQFF
TGTGCCAGCAGCTATACCGACAGCCTATACAATGAGCAGTTCTTC
>TRBJ2-7|TRBD1|-|TRBV20-1
CSGGQGDFYEQYF
TGCAGTGGGGGACAGGGGGACTTCTACGAGCAGTACTTC
>TRBJ2-5|-|-|TRBV19
CASSIRERGTETQYF
TGTGCCAGTAGTATCCGGGAGAGGGGTACGGAGACCCAGTACTTC
>TRBJ2-5|TRBD1|-|TRBV13
CASSLGGGTGGAQYF
TGTGCCAGCAGCTTAGGCGGAGGGACAGGAGGGGCCCAGTACTTC
>TRBJ2-1|TRBD2|medium-sized|TRBV7-6
CASSVTSGAKDEQFF
TGTGCCAGCAGCGTAACTAGCGGGGCCAAGGATGAGCAGTTCTTC
>TRBJ2-7|TRBD2|medium-sized|TRBV7-6
CASSQRDYPPSEQYF
TGTGCCAGCAGCCAACGGGACTATCCCCCTAGCGAGCAGTACTTC
>TRBJ2-2|-|few|TRBV24-1
CATRQGPGELFF
TGTGCCACCAGACAGGGCCCCGGGGAGCTGTTTTTT
>TRBJ1-5|-|medium-sized|TRBV6-6
CASSLAGPRSPQPQHF
TGTGCCAGCAGTTTGGCGGGACCCCGATCCCCTCAGCCCCAGCATTTT
>TRBJ2-7|-|few|TRBV20-1
CSASGDKPYEQYF
TGCAGTGCTAGTGGGGACAAACCCTACGAGCAGTACTTC
>TRBJ1-5|-|-|TRBV4-2
CASSHRVGNQPQHF
TGTGCCAGCAGCCACAGGGTAGGCAATCAGCCCCAGCATTTT
>TRBJ2-2|-|few|TRBV12-3/TRBV12-4
CASRTPNTGELFF
TGTGCCAGCAGGACTCCCAACACCGGGGAGCTGTTTTTT
>TRBJ1-1|-|few|TRBV12-3/TRBV12-4
CASSLGITEAFF
TGTGCCAGCAGTCTTGGAATCACTGAAGCTTTCTTT
>TRBJ2-1|-|large|TRBV30
CAWRGPGLQGHEQFF
TGTGCCTGGAGGGGTCCGGGACTCCAGGGTCATGAGCAGTTCTTC
>TRBJ2-1|TRBD2|-|TRBV20-1
CSAKRGAYNEQFF
TGCAGTGCCAAGCGGGGCGCTTACAATGAGCAGTTCTTC
>TRBJ1-2|-|large|TRBV30
CAWTGGNGYTF
TGTGCCTGGACGGGCGGAAATGGCTACACCTTC
>TRBJ2-2|TRBD2|-|TRBV20-1
CSAWTSGGAGELFF
TGCAGTGCGTGGACTAGCGGGGGAGCCGGGGAGCTGTTTTTT
>TRBJ2-3|-|large|TRBV29-1
CSVDRSRGNTDTQYF
TGCAGCGTTGATCGTTCGAGAGGCAACACAGATACGCAGTATTTT
>TRBJ1-1|-|medium-sized|TRBV6-6
CASSSGQMNTEAFF
TGTGCCAGCAGTTCGGGCCAGATGAACACTGAAGCTTTCTTT
>TRBJ2-4|-|-|TRBV12-3/TRBV12-4
CASSLSVTKNIQYF
TGTGCCAGCAGTTTAAGCGTAACCAAAAACATTCAGTACTTC
>TRBJ2-7|-|-|TRBV7-2
CASSRNSYEQYF
TGTGCCAGCAGCCGAAACAGCTACGAGCAGTACTTC
>TRBJ2-2|TRBD1|medium-sized|TRBV19
CASSILFGTGIGGELFF
TGTGCCAGTAGTATACTCTTCGGGACAGGTATTGGCGGGGAGCTGTTTTTT
>TRBJ2-3|-|-|TRBV7-2
CASSFKKGDTQYF
TGTGCCAGCAGCTTTAAGAAGGGAGATACGCAGTATTTT
>TRBJ1-2|-|-|TRBV20-1
CSARDPYRRLNYGYTF
TGCAGTGCTAGAGACCCATACAGAAGACTCAACTATGGCTACACCTTC
>TRBJ2-7|-|medium-sized|TRBV5-4
CASSHKSSYEQYF
TGTGCCAGCAGCCACAAGAGCTCCTACGAGCAGTACTTC